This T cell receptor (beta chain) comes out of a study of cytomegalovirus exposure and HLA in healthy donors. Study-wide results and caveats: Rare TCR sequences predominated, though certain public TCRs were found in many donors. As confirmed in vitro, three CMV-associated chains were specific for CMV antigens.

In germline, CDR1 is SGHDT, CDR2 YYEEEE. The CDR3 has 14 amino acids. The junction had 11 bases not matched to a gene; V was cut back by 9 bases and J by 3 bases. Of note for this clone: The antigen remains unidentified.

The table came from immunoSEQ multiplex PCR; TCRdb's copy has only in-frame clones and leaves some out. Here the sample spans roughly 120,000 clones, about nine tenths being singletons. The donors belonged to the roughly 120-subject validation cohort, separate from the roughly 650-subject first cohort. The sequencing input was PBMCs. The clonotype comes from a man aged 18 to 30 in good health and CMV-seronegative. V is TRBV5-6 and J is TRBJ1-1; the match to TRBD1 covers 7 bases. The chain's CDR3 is CATILRGLDTEAFF. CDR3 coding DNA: TGTGCCACCATCCTAAGGGGGCTTGACACTGAAGCTTTCTTT.